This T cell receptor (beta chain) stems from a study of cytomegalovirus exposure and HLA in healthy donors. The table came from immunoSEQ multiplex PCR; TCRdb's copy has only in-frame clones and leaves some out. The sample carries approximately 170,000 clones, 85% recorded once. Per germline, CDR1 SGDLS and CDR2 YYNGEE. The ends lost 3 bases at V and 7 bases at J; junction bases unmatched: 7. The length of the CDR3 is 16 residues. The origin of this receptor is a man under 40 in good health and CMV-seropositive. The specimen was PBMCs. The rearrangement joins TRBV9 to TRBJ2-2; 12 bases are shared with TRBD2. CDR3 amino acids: CASSGQPGLAGGELFF. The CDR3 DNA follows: TGTGCCAGCAGCGGACAACCGGGACTAGCGGGCGGGGAGCTGTTTTTT.